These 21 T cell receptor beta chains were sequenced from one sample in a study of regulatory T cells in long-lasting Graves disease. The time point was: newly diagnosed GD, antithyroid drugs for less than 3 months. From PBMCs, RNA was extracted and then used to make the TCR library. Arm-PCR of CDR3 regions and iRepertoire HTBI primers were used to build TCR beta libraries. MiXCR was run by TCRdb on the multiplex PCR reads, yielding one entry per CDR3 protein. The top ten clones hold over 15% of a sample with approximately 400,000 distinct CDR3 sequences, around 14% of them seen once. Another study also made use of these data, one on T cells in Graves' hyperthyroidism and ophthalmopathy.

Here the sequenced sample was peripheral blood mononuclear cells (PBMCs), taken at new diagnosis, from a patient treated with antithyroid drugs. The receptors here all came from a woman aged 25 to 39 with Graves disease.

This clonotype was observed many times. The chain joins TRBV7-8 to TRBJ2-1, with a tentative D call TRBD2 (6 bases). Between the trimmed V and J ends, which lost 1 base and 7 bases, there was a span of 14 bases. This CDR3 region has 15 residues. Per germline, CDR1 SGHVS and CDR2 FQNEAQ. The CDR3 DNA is TGTGCCAGCAGCTTAGTTCGGGGGAAACGGAATGAGCAGTTCTTC. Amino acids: CASSLVRGKRNEQFF.

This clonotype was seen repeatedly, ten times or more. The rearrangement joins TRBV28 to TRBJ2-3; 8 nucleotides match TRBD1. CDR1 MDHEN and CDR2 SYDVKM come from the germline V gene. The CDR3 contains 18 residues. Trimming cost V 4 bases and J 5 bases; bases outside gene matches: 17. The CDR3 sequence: CASSSNHPQGGQIDTQYF. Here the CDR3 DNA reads TGTGCCAGCAGTTCCAACCACCCACAGGGGGGACAAATAGATACGCAGTATTTT.

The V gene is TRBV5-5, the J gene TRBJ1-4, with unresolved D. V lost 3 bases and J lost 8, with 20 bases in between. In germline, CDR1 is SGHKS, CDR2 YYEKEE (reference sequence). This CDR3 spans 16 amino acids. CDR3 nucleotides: TGTGCCAGCAGCTCTGCCACAAGTCCCGAAGGGGAAAAACTGTTTTTT. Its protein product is CASSSATSPEGEKLFF.

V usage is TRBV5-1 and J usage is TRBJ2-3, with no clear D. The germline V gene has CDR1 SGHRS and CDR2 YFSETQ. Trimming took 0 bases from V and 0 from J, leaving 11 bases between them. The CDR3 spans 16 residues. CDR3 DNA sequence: TGCGCCAGCAGCTTGGAGGCGGCAACTAGCACAGATACGCAGTATTTT. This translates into CASSLEAATSTDTQYF.

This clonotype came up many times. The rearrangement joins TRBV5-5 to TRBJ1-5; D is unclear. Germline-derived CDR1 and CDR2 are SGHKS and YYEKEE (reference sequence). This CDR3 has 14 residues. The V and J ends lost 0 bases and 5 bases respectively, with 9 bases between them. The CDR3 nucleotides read TGTGCCAGCAGCTTGGTCGCAGGACATCAGCCCCAGCATTTT. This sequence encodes CASSLVAGHQPQHF.

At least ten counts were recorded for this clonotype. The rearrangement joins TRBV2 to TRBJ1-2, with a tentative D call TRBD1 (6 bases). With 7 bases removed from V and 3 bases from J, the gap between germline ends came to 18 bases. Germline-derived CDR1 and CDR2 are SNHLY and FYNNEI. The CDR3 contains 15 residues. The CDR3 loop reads CASTFPGGADYGYTF. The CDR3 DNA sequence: TGTGCCAGCACCTTCCCCGGGGGGGCCGACTATGGCTACACCTTC.

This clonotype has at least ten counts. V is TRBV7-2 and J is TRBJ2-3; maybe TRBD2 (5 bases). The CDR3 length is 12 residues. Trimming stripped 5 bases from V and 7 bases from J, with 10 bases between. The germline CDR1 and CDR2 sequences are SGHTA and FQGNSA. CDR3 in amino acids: CASSPTGNTQYF. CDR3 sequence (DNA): TGTGCCAGCAGCCCGACCGGGAATACGCAGTATTTT.

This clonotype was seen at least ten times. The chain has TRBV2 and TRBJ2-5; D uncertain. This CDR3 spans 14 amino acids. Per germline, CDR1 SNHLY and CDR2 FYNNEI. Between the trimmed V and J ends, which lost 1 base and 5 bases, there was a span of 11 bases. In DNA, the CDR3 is TGTGCCAGCAGTGAAGGCCACCTTGAGGAGACCCAGTACTTC. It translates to CASSEGHLEETQYF.

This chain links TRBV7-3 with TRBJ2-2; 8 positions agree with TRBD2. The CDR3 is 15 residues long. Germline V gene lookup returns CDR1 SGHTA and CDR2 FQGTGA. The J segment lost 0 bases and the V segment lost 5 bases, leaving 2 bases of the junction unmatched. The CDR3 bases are TGTGCCAGCAGCCAAGCGGGAGCGAACACCGGGGAGCTGTTTTTT. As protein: CASSQAGANTGELFF.

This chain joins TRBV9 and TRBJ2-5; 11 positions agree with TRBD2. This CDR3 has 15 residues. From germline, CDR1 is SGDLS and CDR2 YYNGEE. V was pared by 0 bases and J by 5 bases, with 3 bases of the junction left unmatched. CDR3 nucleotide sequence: TGTGCCAGCAGCGTAGGACTAGCGGGAACGGAGACCCAGTACTTC. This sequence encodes CASSVGLAGTETQYF. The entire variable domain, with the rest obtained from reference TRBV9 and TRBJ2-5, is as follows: DSGVTQTPKHLITATGQRVTLRCSPRSGDLSVYWYQQSLDQGLQFLIQYYNGEERAKGNILERFSAQQFPDLHSELNLSSLELGDSALYFCASSVGLAGTETQYFGPGTRLLVL.

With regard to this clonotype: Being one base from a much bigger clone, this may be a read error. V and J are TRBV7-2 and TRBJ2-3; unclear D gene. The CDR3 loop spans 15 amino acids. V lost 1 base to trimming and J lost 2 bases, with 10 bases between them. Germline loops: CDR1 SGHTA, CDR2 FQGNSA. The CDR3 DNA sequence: TGTGCCAGCAGCTTAGTCGACCTTCCCACAGATACGCAGTATTTT. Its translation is CASSLVDLPTDTQYF. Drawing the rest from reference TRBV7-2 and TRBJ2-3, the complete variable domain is GAGVSQSPSNKVTEKGKDVELRCDPISGHTALYWYRQSLGQGLEFLIYFQGNSAPDKSGLPSDRFSAERTGGSVSTLTIQRTQQEDSAVYLCASSLVDLPTDTQYFGPGTRLTVL.

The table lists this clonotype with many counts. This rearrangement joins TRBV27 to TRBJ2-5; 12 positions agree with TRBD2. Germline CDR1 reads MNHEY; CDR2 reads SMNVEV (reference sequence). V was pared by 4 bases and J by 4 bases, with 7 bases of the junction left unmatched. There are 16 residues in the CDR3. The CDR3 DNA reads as TGTGCCAGCAGTTCCCTGACTAGCGGGAGAGCAGAGACCCAGTACTTC. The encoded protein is CASSSLTSGRAETQYF.

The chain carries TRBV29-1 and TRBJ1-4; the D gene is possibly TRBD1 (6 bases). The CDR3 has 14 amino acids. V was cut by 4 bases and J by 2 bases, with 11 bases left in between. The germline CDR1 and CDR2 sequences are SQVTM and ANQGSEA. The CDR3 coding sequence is TGCAGCGTTGGAAACAGGGATACTAATGAAAAACTGTTTTTT. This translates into CSVGNRDTNEKLFF.

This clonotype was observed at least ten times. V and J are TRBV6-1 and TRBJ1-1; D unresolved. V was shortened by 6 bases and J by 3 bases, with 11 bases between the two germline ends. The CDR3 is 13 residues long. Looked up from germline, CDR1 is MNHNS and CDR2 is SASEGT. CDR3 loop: CASRGDSHTEAFF. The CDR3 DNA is TGTGCCAGCAGGGGAGACTCCCACACTGAAGCTTTCTTT.

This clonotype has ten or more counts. The CDR3 spells CASSEEAGGGYEQYF. The CDR3 bases are TGTGCCAGCAGTGAAGAAGCCGGAGGGGGTTACGAGCAGTACTTC. The rearrangement links TRBV6-2 or TRBV6-3 to TRBJ2-7; D possibly uses TRBD1 or TRBD2 (6 bases each). V lost 5 bases, J lost 4 bases, and 18 bases lay in between. Germline V gene sequence: CDR1 MNHEY, CDR2 SVGEGT. CDR3 size: 15 residues.

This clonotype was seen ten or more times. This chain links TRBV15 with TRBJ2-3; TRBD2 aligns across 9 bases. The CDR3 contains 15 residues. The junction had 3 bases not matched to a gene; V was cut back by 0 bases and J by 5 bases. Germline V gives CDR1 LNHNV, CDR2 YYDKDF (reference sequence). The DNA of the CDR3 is TGTGCCACCAGCAGAGAAAGCGGGAGGTTAGATACGCAGTATTTT. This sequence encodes CATSRESGRLDTQYF.

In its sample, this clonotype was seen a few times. The CDR3 here is CASSYSRKNTGELFF. CDR3 nucleotide sequence: TGTGCCAGCAGTTACTCTAGAAAGAACACCGGGGAGCTGTTTTTT. This sequence joins TRBV6-9 and TRBJ2-2; D is undetermined. The CDR3 extends over 15 amino acids. Germline CDR1 reads MNHGY; CDR2 reads SVAAGI. The ends were cut back, 3 bases at V and 1 base at J, with 9 bases in the middle.

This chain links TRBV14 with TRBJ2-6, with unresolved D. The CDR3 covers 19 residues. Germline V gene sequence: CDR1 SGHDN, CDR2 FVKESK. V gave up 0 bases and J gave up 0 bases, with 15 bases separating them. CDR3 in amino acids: CASSQEAPLLGSGANVLTF. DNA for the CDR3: TGTGCCAGCAGCCAAGAAGCGCCTTTATTAGGCTCTGGGGCCAACGTCCTGACTTTC.

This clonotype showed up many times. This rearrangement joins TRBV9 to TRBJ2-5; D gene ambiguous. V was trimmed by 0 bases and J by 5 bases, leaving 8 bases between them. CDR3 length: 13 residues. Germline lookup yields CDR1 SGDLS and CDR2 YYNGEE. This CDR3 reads CASSVGSEETQYF. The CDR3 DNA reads TGTGCCAGCAGCGTAGGGTCAGAGGAGACCCAGTACTTC. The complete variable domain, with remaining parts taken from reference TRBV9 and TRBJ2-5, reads DSGVTQTPKHLITATGQRVTLRCSPRSGDLSVYWYQQSLDQGLQFLIQYYNGEERAKGNILERFSAQQFPDLHSELNLSSLELGDSALYFCASSVGSEETQYFGPGTRLLVL.

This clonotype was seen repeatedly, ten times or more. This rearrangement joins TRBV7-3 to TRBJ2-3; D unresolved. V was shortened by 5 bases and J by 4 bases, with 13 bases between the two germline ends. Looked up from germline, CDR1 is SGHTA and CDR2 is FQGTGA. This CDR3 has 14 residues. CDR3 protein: CASSPYSGSDTQYF. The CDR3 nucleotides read TGTGCCAGCAGCCCATACTCTGGGTCAGATACGCAGTATTTT.

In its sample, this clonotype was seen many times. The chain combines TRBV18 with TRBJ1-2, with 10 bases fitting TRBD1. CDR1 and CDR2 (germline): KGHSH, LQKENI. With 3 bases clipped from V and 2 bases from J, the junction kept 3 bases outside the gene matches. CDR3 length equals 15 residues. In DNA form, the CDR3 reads TGTGCCAGCTCACCGACAGGGGGCAGGAACTATGGCTACACCTTC. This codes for CASSPTGGRNYGYTF.